The clone carrying this TCR beta chain appeared once. This table comes from immunoSEQ multiplex PCR, and its TCRdb copy is limited to in-frame clones, with some not included. This repertoire shows 200,000 to 250,000 clones, roughly 87% found once; its top ten account for 1.9%. The data were obtained in a study of blood T cell repertoires in COVID-19. V trimming: 5 bases; J trimming: 9 bases; junction bases outside the gene matches: 4. Germline V CDR1 and CDR2: MDHEN, SYDVKM. The CDR3 contains 14 residues. The sequenced material came from peripheral blood. The chain links TRBV28 to TRBJ1-6; 10 bases line up with TRBD1. The source is a man aged 35-49 years with active or convalescent COVID-19. CDR3 nucleotide sequence: TGTGCCAGCAGTCCGGGACAGGGGTTTTCACCCCTCCACTTT. Protein product: CASSPGQGFSPLHF.